This T cell receptor (beta chain) was sequenced for a study of CD8 T cells in Susac syndrome. CDR1 is GTSNPN, CDR2 SVGIG, per germline (reference sequence). V was cut by 2 bases and J by 6 bases, with 11 bases left in between. The CDR3 length is 13 residues. RNA totalling roughly 0.5 to 1 ug underwent reverse transcription with random hexamers. TCRdb used MiXCR to reprocess the immunoSEQ multiplex PCR reads, holding one entry per CDR3 protein. The repertoire has some 250,000 distinct CDR3 sequences, about 95% of them found once; the top ten carry approximately 0.094%. What was sequenced was CD4+ T cells from PBMCs. This chain connects TRBV30 to TRBJ2-1; D gene ambiguous. This receptor was identified in a human donor with Susac syndrome. The CDR3 DNA sequence: TGTGCCTGGAGTATGACCCTTTCCAATGAGCAGTTCTTC. Translation: CAWSMTLSNEQFF.